These 18 T cell receptor beta chains originate from one sample sequenced in a study of cytomegalovirus exposure and HLA in healthy donors. Primers included in the PCR were 60 Vbeta and 13 Jbeta primers. The method was immunoSEQ multiplex PCR; TCRdb's version includes in-frame clones alone and lacks a portion of them. The data contain approximately 150,000 clones, around three fifths of them singletons. Material for sequencing was PBMCs. Receptors originate from a young woman in good health and CMV-seropositive.

V and J are TRBV6-5 and TRBJ1-2; 10 positions match TRBD1. Germline CDR1 reads MNHEY; CDR2 reads SVGAGI. The CDR3 runs to 14 residues. V lost 5 bases, J lost 8 bases, and 8 bases stayed unmatched. In nucleotides, the CDR3 is TGTGCCAGCAGTCGGGACAGGGGTCCGGGAGGCTACACCTTC. Translating gives CASSRDRGPGGYTF.

The rearrangement uses TRBV19 and TRBJ2-1; unclear D gene. CDR1 LNHDA and CDR2 SQIVND come from the germline V gene (reference sequence). Trimming shortened V by 6 bases and J by 0 bases, and 12 bases separated the two germline ends. The CDR3 is 15 residues long. This CDR3 is CASRVTASSYNEQFF. The CDR3 region has the DNA TGTGCCAGTAGAGTGACGGCTAGCTCCTACAATGAGCAGTTCTTC.

The chain combines TRBV6-1 with TRBJ1-2; possibly TRBD1 for D (5 bases). Trimming shortened V by 1 base and J by 2 bases, and 8 bases separated the two germline ends. Germline lookup yields CDR1 MNHNS and CDR2 SASEGT. The CDR3 consists of 14 residues. CDR3 in DNA: TGTGCCAGCAGTGAAGAGGGGCAGAACTATGGCTACACCTTC. Translated, it gives CASSEEGQNYGYTF.

This clone was detected only once. The V call is TRBV27, the J call TRBJ1-5; D is uncertain. CDR1 MNHEY and CDR2 SMNVEV come from the germline V gene (reference sequence). The CDR3 length is 18 residues. Trimming pared 3 bases from V and 0 bases from J, leaving 18 bases between. The CDR3 DNA follows: TGTGCCAGCAGTTTTGCACCTCCTACCCCAAATAGCAATCAGCCCCAGCATTTT. It translates to CASSFAPPTPNSNQPQHF.

This sequence joins TRBV2 and TRBJ1-1; unclear D gene. Germline-derived CDR1 and CDR2 are SNHLY and FYNNEI. This CDR3 is 13 amino acids long. The germline V and J ends were trimmed by 6 bases and 4 bases, with 12 bases remaining between them. The CDR3 DNA reads as TGTGCCAGCAGAAGGATAGGACTCACTGAAGCTTTCTTT. This translates into CASRRIGLTEAFF.

This rearrangement joins TRBV29-1 to TRBJ2-3; 8 bases agree with TRBD1. Trimming at V came to 7 bases and at J to 10 bases, leaving 19 bases not matched to a gene. Germline V lookup: CDR1 SQVTM, CDR2 ANQGSEA. This CDR3 is 15 amino acids long. This CDR3 reads CSGRLTGVQGSAQYF. Written as DNA, the CDR3 is TGCAGCGGCCGCTTGACAGGGGTACAGGGATCGGCGCAGTATTTT.

The chain combines TRBV18 with TRBJ2-7; 9 positions agree with TRBD1. The trim removed 1 base at V and 0 bases at J, leaving 4 bases unmatched. This CDR3 contains 16 residues. The germline V gene has CDR1 KGHSH and CDR2 LQKENI. The CDR3 nucleotides read TGTGCCAGCTCACCACTGCCGGGACAGGGCTCCTACGAGCAGTACTTC. Its protein product is CASSPLPGQGSYEQYF.

This sequence joins TRBV14 and TRBJ2-3; D is perhaps TRBD2 (5 bases). CDR3 size: 15 residues. Germline V gene lookup returns CDR1 SGHDN and CDR2 FVKESK. V shed 4 bases and J shed 2 bases, with 13 bases lying between them. The CDR3, as DNA: TGTGCCAGCAGCCGGGAGCTAGCCCACACAGATACGCAGTATTTT. Its translation is CASSRELAHTDTQYF.

J is TRBJ2-7 and V is TRBV7-9; D perhaps matches TRBD1 (6 bases). V shed 8 bases and J shed 5 bases, with 13 bases lying between them. Per germline, CDR1 SEHNR and CDR2 FQNEAQ (reference sequence). The CDR3 has 12 residues. CDR3 bases: TGTGCCAGCCAGGGCAGGGGCCACGAGCAGTACTTC. Translating it yields CASQGRGHEQYF.

V usage is TRBV5-1 and J usage is TRBJ2-6; unclear D gene. Trimming took off 0 bases at V and 0 bases at J, with 10 bases between the two ends. CDR1 and CDR2 (germline): SGHRS, YFSETQ. The CDR3 consists of 17 residues. In nucleotides, the CDR3 is TGCGCCAGCAGCTTGGGAGTAGCAGCCTCTGGGGCCAACGTCCTGACTTTC. Its translation is CASSLGVAASGANVLTF. Based on the CDR3 plus reference TRBV5-1 and TRBJ2-6, the full variable domain is KAGVTQTPRYLIKTRGQQVTLSCSPISGHRSVSWYQQTPGQGLQFLFEYFSETQRNKGNFPGRFSGRQFSNSRSEMNVSTLELGDSALYLCASSLGVAASGANVLTFGAGSRLTVL.

This clone appeared a few times. The rearrangement joins TRBV28 to TRBJ2-3, with TRBD1 as a possible D gene (6 bases). The CDR3 has 12 amino acids. Trimming took off 5 bases at V and 4 bases at J, with 7 bases between the two ends. Germline V gives CDR1 MDHEN, CDR2 SYDVKM. CDR3 DNA sequence: TGTGCCAGCAGTACAGGGCCAGATACGCAGTATTTT. It is translated as CASSTGPDTQYF.

The V gene is TRBV4-1, the J gene TRBJ2-5; TRBD2 is a possible D gene (7 bases). Trimming took 6 bases from V and 5 from J, leaving 16 bases between them. This CDR3 has 14 residues. Germline CDR1 and CDR2: MGHRA and YSYEKL. The CDR3 bases are TGCGCCAGCAGAGGGGGTTGGGGGGGCGAGACCCAGTACTTC. This gives the protein CASRGGWGGETQYF.

V gene TRBV11-2 combines with J gene TRBJ2-1; TRBD1 is a possible D gene (6 bases). Trimming stripped 6 bases from V and 6 bases from J, with 9 bases between. CDR3 length: 12 amino acids. In germline, CDR1 is SGHAT, CDR2 FQNNGV. The CDR3 DNA reads TGTGCCAGCAGAGAGACAGGCAATGAGCAGTTCTTC. This codes for CASRETGNEQFF.

CDR3: CASSIASGGQFEQFF. In DNA form, the CDR3 reads TGTGCCAGTAGTATTGCCAGCGGGGGTCAATTTGAGCAGTTCTTC. V and J are TRBV19 and TRBJ2-1; 8 bases align to TRBD2. The length of the CDR3 is 15 residues. Germline loops: CDR1 LNHDA, CDR2 SQIVND (reference sequence). Unmatched junction bases numbered 10, after V lost 3 bases and J lost 9 bases. The whole variable domain, remainder taken from reference TRBV19 and TRBJ2-1, is DGGITQSPKYLFRKEGQNVTLSCEQNLNHDAMYWYRQDPGQGLRLIYYSQIVNDFQKGDIAEGYSVSREKKESFPLTVTSAQKNPTAFYLCASSIASGGQFEQFFGPGTRLTVL.

The gene calls are TRBV10-3 and TRBJ1-2, with 8 bases lining up with TRBD1. V was clipped by 1 base and J by 7 bases; unmatched bases: 11. The CDR3 is 16 amino acids. Germline V lookup: CDR1 ENHRY, CDR2 SYGVKD. The CDR3 DNA follows: TGTGCCATCAGTGAGTTGGATTGGCAGGGGGCAAGTGGCTACACCTTC. As protein: CAISELDWQGASGYTF.

With regard to this clone: The junction does not match germline at one end; this may be a read error. The V gene is TRBV20-1, the J gene TRBJ2-5; D is unresolved. The germline CDR1 and CDR2 sequences are DFQATT and SNEGSKA (reference sequence). The CDR3 is 11 residues long. The CDR3 reads CSAIFQEAQYF. The CDR3, as DNA: TGCAGTGCTATCTTCCAAGAGGCCCAGTACTTC.

This clone was detected only a few times. The CDR3 nucleotides are TGTGCCAGCCAACCGGGACAGGGGGCCGATGAGCAGTTCTTC. Encoded protein: CASQPGQGADEQFF. The chain uses TRBV2 and TRBJ2-1, with 12 bases aligning to TRBD1. V lost 8 bases to trimming and J lost 8 bases; unmatched junction nucleotides: 7. The CDR3 sequence is 14 residues long. Germline lookup yields CDR1 SNHLY and CDR2 FYNNEI.

The chain combines TRBV7-9 with TRBJ2-2, with a weak D call TRBD2 (5 bases). This CDR3 contains 14 residues. V was clipped by 6 bases and J by 0 bases, with 8 bases between them. Germline-derived CDR1 and CDR2 are SEHNR and FQNEAQ (reference sequence). CDR3 loop: CASRKGANTGELFF. The CDR3 DNA reads as TGTGCCAGCAGAAAGGGAGCGAACACCGGGGAGCTGTTTTTT.